The next 21 T cell receptor beta chains were all read from a single sample in a study of blood T cell repertoires in COVID-19. The method was immunoSEQ multiplex PCR; TCRdb's version includes in-frame clones alone and lacks a portion of them. Among roughly 68,000 clones, more than 65% were seen once, and the ten largest hold approximately 10%. Input material: peripheral blood. Source of these receptors: a woman between 50 and 59 years old with acute or convalescent COVID-19.

V and J are TRBV28 and TRBJ1-1; 7 bases fit TRBD1. The CDR3 is made up of 16 amino acids. In germline, CDR1 is MDHEN, CDR2 SYDVKM. The V segment lost 5 bases and the J segment 5 bases; nucleotides outside the gene matches: 14. The CDR3 nucleotides are TGTGCCAGCAGTATGACAGGGCGCGCCAGGAGAACTGAAGCTTTCTTT. Protein product: CASSMTGRARRTEAFF.

The chain has TRBV4-2 and TRBJ1-1; tentatively, D is TRBD1 (6 bases). Germline CDR1 reads LGHNA; CDR2 reads YNFKEQ. The V and J ends lost 1 base and 11 bases respectively, with 23 bases between them. This CDR3 region has 16 residues. The CDR3 bases are TGTGCCAGCAGCCAAGGCCCCCAGGGGACACCCTCAGGGGCTTTCTTT. Its translation: CASSQGPQGTPSGAFF.

V and J are TRBV20-1 and TRBJ2-7; 9 nucleotides agree with TRBD1. This CDR3 has 14 amino acids. Germline lookup yields CDR1 DFQATT and CDR2 SNEGSKA (reference sequence). The ends lost 5 bases at V and 5 bases at J; junction bases unmatched: 10. Written as DNA, the CDR3 is TGCAGTGCTGGTGGGGGGACAGGGAAGAACGAGCAGTACTTC. Translation: CSAGGGTGKNEQYF.

The genes are TRBV2 and TRBJ1-1; D perhaps matches TRBD1 (6 bases). The CDR3 runs to 12 residues. The V end lost 1 base, the J end lost 11 bases, and 11 bases lay between the germline ends. CDR1 SNHLY and CDR2 FYNNEI come from the germline V gene. The CDR3 region is CASSEGQVPAFF. The CDR3, as DNA: TGTGCCAGCAGTGAAGGACAGGTACCCGCTTTCTTT.

The chain recombines TRBV10-3 with TRBJ2-3; 13 nucleotides align to TRBD2. V shed 0 bases and J 4 bases; nucleotides not matched to a gene: 4. The CDR3 is made up of 17 amino acids. The germline gives CDR1 ENHRY, CDR2 SYGVKD. Here the CDR3 DNA reads TGTGCCATCAGTGAGTCGGCCGGACTAGCGGGGGCAGATACGCAGTATTTT. Amino acid sequence: CAISESAGLAGADTQYF.

V gene TRBV5-5 combines with J gene TRBJ1-1; 7 bases are shared with TRBD1. The ends lost 0 bases at V and 2 bases at J; junction bases unmatched: 7. The CDR3 extends over 16 amino acids. The V gene's germline CDR1 is SGHKS and CDR2 YYEKEE (reference sequence). CDR3: CASSLVSGGYNTEAFF. The CDR3 nucleotides read TGTGCCAGCAGCTTGGTCTCAGGGGGTTATAACACTGAAGCTTTCTTT.

The chain employs TRBV5-1 and TRBJ2-2; D is unresolved. The V gene's germline CDR1 is SGHRS and CDR2 YFSETQ. The CDR3 totals 15 residues. V shed 0 bases and J shed 6 bases, with 12 bases lying between them. The CDR3 here is CASSLVQDLAGELFF. Written as DNA, the CDR3 is TGCGCCAGCAGCTTGGTACAAGATCTAGCCGGGGAGCTGTTTTTT.

The V gene is TRBV2, the J gene TRBJ1-6; D remains ambiguous. Germline V gene sequence: CDR1 SNHLY, CDR2 FYNNEI. Trimming took off 5 bases at V and 2 bases at J, with 19 bases between the two ends. The CDR3 is made up of 18 amino acids. DNA for the CDR3: TGTGCCAGCAGTAAACGGGATCCCACAACAACCTATAATTCACCCCTCCACTTT. Encoded protein: CASSKRDPTTTYNSPLHF. The variable domain in full, with the rest retrieved from reference TRBV2 and TRBJ1-6, is EPEVTQTPSHQVTQMGQEVILRCVPISNHLYFYWYRQILGQKVEFLVSFYNNEISEKSEIFDDQFSVERPDGSNFTLKIRSTKLEDSAMYFCASSKRDPTTTYNSPLHFGNGTRLTVT.

The V gene is TRBV7-9, the J gene TRBJ2-1; 7 positions agree with TRBD1. CDR1 and CDR2 (germline): SEHNR, FQNEAQ (reference sequence). Trimming cost V 4 bases and J 8 bases; bases outside gene matches: 8. The CDR3 has 14 amino acids. DNA of the CDR3: TGTGCCAGCAGCTCCGGACAGGCCCCATATGAGCAGTTCTTC. Translated: CASSSGQAPYEQFF.

The chain recombines TRBV7-6 with TRBJ2-5, with D tentatively TRBD2 (6 bases). The CDR3 totals 15 residues. Germline CDR1 is SGHVS and CDR2 is FNYEAQ. Trimming removed 2 bases at V and 2 bases at J, with 12 bases between. Written as DNA, the CDR3 is TGTGCCAGCAGCTTACTGGTAGCGGCTCAAGAGACCCAGTACTTC. The encoded protein is CASSLLVAAQETQYF.

The chain uses TRBV4-3 and TRBJ2-5, with 7 bases identical to TRBD1. Germline V lookup: CDR1 LGHNA, CDR2 YSLEER. The length of the CDR3 is 15 residues. The trim removed 0 bases at V and 9 bases at J, leaving 10 bases unmatched. CDR3 loop: CASSQDRVTGRAQYF. The CDR3, as DNA: TGCGCCAGCAGCCAAGATCGGGTGACAGGGCGTGCCCAGTACTTC.

A single count supports this clone. The V call is TRBV28, the J call TRBJ1-6; TRBD1 agrees at 8 bases. The CDR3 runs to 14 residues. Germline V gene sequence: CDR1 MDHEN, CDR2 SYDVKM. The J segment lost 9 bases and the V segment lost 6 bases, leaving 7 bases of the junction unmatched. The CDR3 protein is CASRQTGEGSPLHF. CDR3 DNA: TGTGCCAGCAGGCAGACAGGGGAGGGTTCACCCCTCCACTTT.

The rearrangement uses TRBV5-1 and TRBJ1-2; 10 nucleotides match TRBD1. From germline, CDR1 is SGHRS and CDR2 YFSETQ. V shed 4 bases, J shed 5 bases, and the junction held 5 bases outside the gene matches. The CDR3 has 14 amino acids. CDR3 nucleotide sequence: TGCGCCAGCAGCCCGACGGGACAGGGGTATGGCTACACCTTC. Translation: CASSPTGQGYGYTF.

Note on this clone: The same CDR3 arises from other DNA sequences in this sample as well. The chain joins TRBV7-2 to TRBJ1-2, with D possibly being TRBD1 (6 bases). The germline gives CDR1 SGHTA, CDR2 FQGNSA. The CDR3 covers 14 residues. The ends were cut back, 5 bases at V and 2 bases at J, with 12 bases in the middle. The CDR3 sequence is CASSPRTENYGYTF. Written as DNA, the CDR3 is TGTGCCAGCAGCCCACGGACAGAAAACTATGGCTACACCTTC.

V usage is TRBV11-3 and J usage is TRBJ2-1; 12 nucleotides agree with TRBD2. The ends lost 4 bases at V and 8 bases at J; junction bases unmatched: 15. Germline V CDR1 and CDR2: SGHNT, YENEEA. CDR3 length: 18 residues. The CDR3 here is CASSWTTSGGPILDEQFF. Here the CDR3 DNA reads TGTGCCAGCAGCTGGACGACTAGCGGGGGTCCAATTTTGGATGAGCAGTTCTTC.

This clone has more than one count but fewer than ten. V usage is TRBV5-5 and J usage is TRBJ1-1, with D maybe TRBD1 (5 bases). The V end was cut by 1 base, the J end by 1 base, with 5 bases between. This CDR3 spans 13 amino acids. Germline CDR1 and CDR2: SGHKS and YYEKEE (reference sequence). The CDR3 sequence: CASSLTGNTEAFF. The CDR3 DNA sequence: TGTGCCAGCAGCTTGACAGGGAACACTGAAGCTTTCTTT.

The chain is built from TRBV6-5 and TRBJ1-3, with TRBD1 identical over 7 bases. The CDR3 totals 14 residues. The germline V gene has CDR1 MNHEY and CDR2 SVGAGI. J gave up 0 bases and V 7 bases, and 3 bases lay outside the gene matches. In nucleotides, the CDR3 is TGTGCCAGCATGGGGACAGACTCTGGAAACACCATATATTTT. This codes for CASMGTDSGNTIYF.

The chain carries TRBV7-9 and TRBJ2-1; D might be TRBD2 (6 bases). The V gene's germline CDR1 is SEHNR and CDR2 FQNEAQ (reference sequence). This CDR3 is built from 14 residues. V was pared by 5 bases and J by 6 bases, with 14 bases between. The DNA for the CDR3 is TGTGCCAGCAGCCTCGCCGCGGGGCTCAATGAGCAGTTCTTC. Translating gives CASSLAAGLNEQFF.

The chain has TRBV3-1 (or the pseudogene TRBV3-2) and TRBJ1-3; 7 nucleotides match TRBD1. Germline loops: CDR1 LGHDT, CDR2 YNNKEL (reference sequence). The CDR3 has 16 residues. The ends lost 2 bases at V and 4 bases at J; junction bases unmatched: 8. DNA of the CDR3: TGTGCCAGCAGCCAACTCGTCCCGGGACAGGGAAACACCATATATTTT. Protein product: CASSQLVPGQGNTIYF.

The J gene is TRBJ1-1, the V gene TRBV18, with 9 bases lining up with TRBD1. CDR3 length equals 14 residues. Losses at the gene ends were 8 bases for V and 1 base for J; bases not matched to a gene: 5. Germline CDR1 KGHSH, CDR2 LQKENI. In DNA form, the CDR3 reads TGTGCCAGCGATGACAGGGGGAAGAACACTGAAGCTTTCTTT. Its protein is CASDDRGKNTEAFF. Complete variable domain (other parts from reference TRBV18 and TRBJ1-1): NAGVMQNPRHLVRRRGQEARLRCSPMKGHSHVYWYRQLPEEGLKFMVYLQKENIIDESGMPKERFSAEFPKEGPSILRIQQVVRGDSAAYFCASDDRGKNTEAFFGQGTRLTVV.

V and J are TRBV10-2 and TRBJ2-1, with a tentative D call TRBD2 (7 bases). Germline V lookup: CDR1 WSHSY, CDR2 SAAADI. The CDR3 is 15 amino acids. The V end lost 7 bases, the J end lost 0 bases, and 13 bases lay between the germline ends. The CDR3 here is CASKGGASSYNEQFF. The CDR3 coding sequence is TGCGCCAGCAAGGGGGGGGCGAGCTCCTACAATGAGCAGTTCTTC.